These 14 T cell receptor beta chains originate from one sample sequenced in a study of blood T cell repertoires in COVID-19. TCRdb's copy holds only in-frame clones and misses some; the assay was immunoSEQ multiplex PCR. The sample records about 31,000 clones, around 87% being singletons. Sequenced material: peripheral blood. These receptors were obtained from a man at least 80 years old with acute or convalescent COVID-19.

This CDR3 is CASSPGTGDNQPQHF. In nucleotides, the CDR3 is TGTGCCAGCAGCCCTGGGACAGGGGACAATCAGCCCCAGCATTTT. The chain uses TRBV6-6 and TRBJ1-5, with TRBD1 identical over 10 bases. The CDR3 runs 15 residues. J gave up 3 bases and V 6 bases, and 5 bases lay outside the gene matches. Germline V gene data show CDR1 as MNHNY and CDR2 as SVGAGI (reference sequence).

The chain combines TRBV19 with TRBJ2-2, with no clear D. The V gene lost 6 bases and the J gene lost 4 bases, with 6 bases spanning the gap. CDR3 length: 12 residues. Germline CDR1 reads LNHDA; CDR2 reads SQIVND (reference sequence). The CDR3 DNA reads as TGTGCCAGTAGCCCCCGCACCGGGGAGCTGTTTTTT. This encodes CASSPRTGELFF.

The V call is TRBV18, the J call TRBJ2-2; TRBD1 agrees at 7 bases. Germline values: CDR1 KGHSH, CDR2 LQKENI. V was clipped by 2 bases and J by 1 base; unmatched bases: 4. The CDR3 is 16 residues long. CDR3 sequence reads: CASSPKGAGNTGELFF. DNA of the CDR3: TGTGCCAGCTCACCAAAGGGGGCAGGGAACACCGGGGAGCTGTTTTTT.

The chain uses TRBV2 and TRBJ1-6, with a possible D match to TRBD1 (5 bases). The germline V gene has CDR1 SNHLY and CDR2 FYNNEI. V was shortened by 6 bases and J by 10 bases, with 16 bases between the two germline ends. This CDR3 comprises 14 residues. DNA for the CDR3: TGTGCCAGCAGCGGGGGGACCGCCCGCTCACCCCTCCACTTT. Its protein product is CASSGGTARSPLHF.

The chain carries TRBV10-2 and TRBJ2-7; the D gene is possibly TRBD2 (5 bases). Per germline, CDR1 WSHSY and CDR2 SAAADI. V was clipped by 5 bases and J by 5 bases, with 7 bases between them. The CDR3 loop spans 11 amino acids. DNA of the CDR3: TGCGCCAGCAGTCCCGGGAACGAGCAGTACTTC. Its translation is CASSPGNEQYF.

The chain joins TRBV5-1 to TRBJ2-5; 8 bases map to TRBD2. The length of the CDR3 is 14 residues. The V segment lost 3 bases and the J segment 6 bases; nucleotides outside the gene matches: 7. From germline, CDR1 is SGHRS and CDR2 YFSETQ. The CDR3 loop reads CASSYGGAPQTQYF. In nucleotides, the CDR3 is TGCGCCAGCAGCTACGGGGGGGCCCCCCAGACCCAGTACTTC.

This sequence joins TRBV7-3 and TRBJ2-1; 9 nucleotides match TRBD1. Trimming at V came to 2 bases and at J to 7 bases, leaving 6 bases not matched to a gene. CDR1 is SGHTA and CDR2 is FQGTGA in the germline V gene. This CDR3 has 15 amino acids. The CDR3 sequence: CASSLGTGINNEQFF. The CDR3 DNA sequence: TGTGCCAGCAGCTTAGGGACAGGGATAAATAATGAGCAGTTCTTC. The complete variable domain, with remaining parts taken from reference TRBV7-3 and TRBJ2-1, reads GAGVSQTPSNKVTEKGKYVELRCDPISGHTALYWYRQSLGQGPEFLIYFQGTGAADDSGLPNDRFFAVRPEGSVSTLKIQRTERGDSAVYLCASSLGTGINNEQFFGPGTRLTVL.

This rearrangement joins TRBV19 to TRBJ2-2; the match to TRBD1 covers 9 bases. The V gene end was trimmed by 0 bases and the J gene end by 3 bases; junction bases not matched to a gene: 2. Germline loops: CDR1 LNHDA, CDR2 SQIVND (reference sequence). The CDR3 has 16 residues. For the CDR3, the DNA is TGTGCCAGTAGTATAGAGGGACAGGGCTACACCGGGGAGCTGTTTTTT. Translated: CASSIEGQGYTGELFF.

CDR3 in DNA: TGTGCCAGCAGTCGAACGCGCGGGACAGGGGACTTTTATAATTCACCCCTCCACTTT. This gives the protein CASSRTRGTGDFYNSPLHF. The chain couples TRBV7-9 to TRBJ1-6, with 10 bases that match TRBD1. The V gene's germline CDR1 is SEHNR and CDR2 FQNEAQ (reference sequence). The CDR3 totals 19 residues. V dropped 6 bases and J dropped 4; count of bases not matched to a gene: 15.

The CDR3 DNA reads as TGTGCCAGCAGCCCGAGGACAGGGAGGGTAGACCAGCCCCAGCATTTT. Protein sequence: CASSPRTGRVDQPQHF. The chain is built from TRBV4-2 and TRBJ1-5; TRBD1 aligns across 8 bases. J was trimmed by 7 bases and V by 4 bases; bases with no gene match: 12. Germline V gives CDR1 LGHNA, CDR2 YNFKEQ. The CDR3 consists of 16 residues.

This chain links TRBV19 with TRBJ1-1; D gene ambiguous. CDR3 length: 13 amino acids. V lost 3 bases, J lost 6 bases, and 11 bases lay in between. CDR1 is LNHDA and CDR2 is SQIVND in the germline V gene (reference sequence). The CDR3 here is CASSMVQFPEAFF. The CDR3 DNA sequence: TGTGCCAGTAGTATGGTCCAGTTCCCTGAAGCTTTCTTT.

The rearrangement links TRBV28 to TRBJ1-1; maybe TRBD1 (6 bases). Germline CDR1 reads MDHEN; CDR2 reads SYDVKM. There are 15 residues in the CDR3. With 5 bases removed from V and 4 bases from J, the gap between germline ends came to 17 bases. This chain's CDR3 is CASSTPQGALTEAFF. CDR3 nucleotides: TGTGCCAGCAGTACACCACAGGGCGCCCTCACTGAAGCTTTCTTT.

The chain employs TRBV11-2 and TRBJ1-2; D unresolved. CDR3 length equals 18 residues. V gave up 4 bases and J gave up 1 base, with 22 bases separating them. In germline, CDR1 is SGHAT, CDR2 FQNNGV. In DNA form, the CDR3 reads TGTGCCAGCAGCTCTTGGGGAGGACCCCCAACCCGTAACTATGGCTACACCTTC. Its protein product is CASSSWGGPPTRNYGYTF.

The chain couples TRBV2 to TRBJ2-5; possible D gene TRBD1, 5 bases. The length of the CDR3 is 14 residues. V gave up 2 bases and J gave up 1 base, with 8 bases separating them. Germline V lookup: CDR1 SNHLY, CDR2 FYNNEI. In nucleotides, the CDR3 is TGTGCCAGCAGTGAATCCAGGGTCCAAGAGACCCAGTACTTC. Its translation: CASSESRVQETQYF.